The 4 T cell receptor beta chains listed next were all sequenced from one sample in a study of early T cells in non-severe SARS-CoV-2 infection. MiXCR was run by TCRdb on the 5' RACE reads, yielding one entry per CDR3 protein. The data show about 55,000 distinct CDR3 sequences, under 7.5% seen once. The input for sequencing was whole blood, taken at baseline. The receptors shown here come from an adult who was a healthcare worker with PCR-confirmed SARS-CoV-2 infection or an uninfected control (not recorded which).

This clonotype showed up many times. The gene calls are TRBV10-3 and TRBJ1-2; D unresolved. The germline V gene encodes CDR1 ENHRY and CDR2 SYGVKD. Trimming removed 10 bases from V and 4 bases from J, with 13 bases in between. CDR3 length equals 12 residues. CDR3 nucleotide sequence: TGTGCCACCCTCGAGGTTGGCTATGGCTACACCTTC. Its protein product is CATLEVGYGYTF.

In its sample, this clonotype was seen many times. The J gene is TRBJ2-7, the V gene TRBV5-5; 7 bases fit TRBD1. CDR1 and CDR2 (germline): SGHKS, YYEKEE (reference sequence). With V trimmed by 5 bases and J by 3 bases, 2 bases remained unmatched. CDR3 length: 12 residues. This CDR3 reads CASSRTGYEQYF. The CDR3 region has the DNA TGTGCCAGCAGTCGGACAGGCTACGAGCAGTACTTC.

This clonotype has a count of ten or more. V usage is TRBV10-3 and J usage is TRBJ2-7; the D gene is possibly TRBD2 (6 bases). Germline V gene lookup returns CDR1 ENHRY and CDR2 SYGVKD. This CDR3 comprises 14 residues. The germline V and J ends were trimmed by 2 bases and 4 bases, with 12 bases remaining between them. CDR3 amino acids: CAISEGGWSYEQYF. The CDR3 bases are TGTGCCATCAGTGAGGGGGGGTGGTCATACGAGCAGTACTTC.

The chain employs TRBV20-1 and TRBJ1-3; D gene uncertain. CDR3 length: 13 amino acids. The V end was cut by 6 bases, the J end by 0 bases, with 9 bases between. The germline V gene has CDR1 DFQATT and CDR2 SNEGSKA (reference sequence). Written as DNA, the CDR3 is TGCAGTGCCTACAGCTACTCTGGAAACACCATATATTTT. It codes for CSAYSYSGNTIYF.